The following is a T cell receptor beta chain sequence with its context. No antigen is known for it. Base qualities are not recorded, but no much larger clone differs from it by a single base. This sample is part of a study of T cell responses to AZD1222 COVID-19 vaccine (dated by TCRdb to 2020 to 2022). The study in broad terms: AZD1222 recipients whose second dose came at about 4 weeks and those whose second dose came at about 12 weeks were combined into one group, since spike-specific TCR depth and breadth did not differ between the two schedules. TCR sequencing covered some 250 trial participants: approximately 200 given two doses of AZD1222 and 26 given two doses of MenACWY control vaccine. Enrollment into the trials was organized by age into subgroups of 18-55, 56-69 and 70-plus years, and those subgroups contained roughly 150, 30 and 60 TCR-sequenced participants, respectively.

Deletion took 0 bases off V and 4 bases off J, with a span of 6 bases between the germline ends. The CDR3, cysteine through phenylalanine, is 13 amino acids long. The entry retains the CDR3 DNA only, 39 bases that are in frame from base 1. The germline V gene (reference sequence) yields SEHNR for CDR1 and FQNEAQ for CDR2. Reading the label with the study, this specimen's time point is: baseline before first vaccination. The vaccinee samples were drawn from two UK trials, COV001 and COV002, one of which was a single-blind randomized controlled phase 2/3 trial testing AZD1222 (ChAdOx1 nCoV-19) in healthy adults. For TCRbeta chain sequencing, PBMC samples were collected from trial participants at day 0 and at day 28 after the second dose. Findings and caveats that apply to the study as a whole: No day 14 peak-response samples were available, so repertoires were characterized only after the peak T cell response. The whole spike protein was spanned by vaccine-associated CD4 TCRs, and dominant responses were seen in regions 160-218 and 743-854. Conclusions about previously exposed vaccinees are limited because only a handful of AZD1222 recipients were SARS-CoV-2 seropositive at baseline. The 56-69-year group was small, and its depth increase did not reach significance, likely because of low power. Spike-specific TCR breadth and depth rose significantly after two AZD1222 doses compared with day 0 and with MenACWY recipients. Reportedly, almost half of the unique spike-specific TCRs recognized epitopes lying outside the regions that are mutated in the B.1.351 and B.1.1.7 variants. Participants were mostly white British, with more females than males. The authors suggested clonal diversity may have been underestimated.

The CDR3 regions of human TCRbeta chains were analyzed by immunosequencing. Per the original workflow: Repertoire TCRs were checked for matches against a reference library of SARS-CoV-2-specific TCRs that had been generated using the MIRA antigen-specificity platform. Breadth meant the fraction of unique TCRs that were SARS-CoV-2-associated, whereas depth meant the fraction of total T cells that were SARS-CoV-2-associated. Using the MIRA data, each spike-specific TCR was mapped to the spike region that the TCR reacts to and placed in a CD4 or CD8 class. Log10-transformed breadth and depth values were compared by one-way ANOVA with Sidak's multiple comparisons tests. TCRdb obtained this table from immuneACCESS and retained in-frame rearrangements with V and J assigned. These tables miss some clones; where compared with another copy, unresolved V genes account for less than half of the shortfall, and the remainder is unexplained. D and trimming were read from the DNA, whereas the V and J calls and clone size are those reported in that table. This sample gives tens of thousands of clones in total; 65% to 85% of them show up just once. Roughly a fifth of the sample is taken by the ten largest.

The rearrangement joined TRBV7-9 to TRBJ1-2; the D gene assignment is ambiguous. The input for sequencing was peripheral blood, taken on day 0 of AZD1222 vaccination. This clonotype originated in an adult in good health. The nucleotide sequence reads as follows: TGTGCCAGCAGCTTAGCAGGGCTCTATGGCTACACCTTC. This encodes CASSLAGLYGYTF. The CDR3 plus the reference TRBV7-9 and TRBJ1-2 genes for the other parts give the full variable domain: DTGVSQNPRHKITKRGQNVTFRCDPISEHNRLYWYRQTLGQGPEFLTYFQNEAQLEKSRLLSDRFSAERPKGSFSTLEIQRTEQGDSAMYLCASSLAGLYGYTFGSGTRLTVV.